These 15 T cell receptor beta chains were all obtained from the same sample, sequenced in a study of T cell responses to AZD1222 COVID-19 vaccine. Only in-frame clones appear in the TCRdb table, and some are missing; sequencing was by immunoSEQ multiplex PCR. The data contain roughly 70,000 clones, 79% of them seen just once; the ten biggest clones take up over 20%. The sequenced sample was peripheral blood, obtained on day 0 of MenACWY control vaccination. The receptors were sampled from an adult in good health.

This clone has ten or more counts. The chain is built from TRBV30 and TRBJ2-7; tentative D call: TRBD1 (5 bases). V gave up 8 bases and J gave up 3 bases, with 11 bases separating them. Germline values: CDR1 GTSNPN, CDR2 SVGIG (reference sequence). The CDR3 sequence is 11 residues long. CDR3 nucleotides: TGTGCCCTGGGGCGAGGCTACGAGCAGTACTTC. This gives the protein CALGRGYEQYF.

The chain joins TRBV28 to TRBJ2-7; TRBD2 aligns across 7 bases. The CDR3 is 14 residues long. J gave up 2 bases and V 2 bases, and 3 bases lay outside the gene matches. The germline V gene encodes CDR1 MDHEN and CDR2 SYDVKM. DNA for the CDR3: TGTGCCAGCAGTTTAGTAGCGGGTACCTACGAGCAGTACTTC. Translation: CASSLVAGTYEQYF.

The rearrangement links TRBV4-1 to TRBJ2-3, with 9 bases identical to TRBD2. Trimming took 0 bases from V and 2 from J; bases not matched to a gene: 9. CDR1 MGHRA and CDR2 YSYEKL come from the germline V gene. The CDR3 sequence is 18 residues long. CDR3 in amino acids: CASSQEGLAGLTTDTQYF. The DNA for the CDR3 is TGCGCCAGCAGCCAAGAAGGGCTAGCGGGGCTTACCACAGATACGCAGTATTTT.

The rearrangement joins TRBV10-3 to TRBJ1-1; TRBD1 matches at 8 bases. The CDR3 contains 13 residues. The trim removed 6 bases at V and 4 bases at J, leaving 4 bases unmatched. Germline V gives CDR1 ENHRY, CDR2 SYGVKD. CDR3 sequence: CAIRLDRATEAFF. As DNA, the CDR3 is TGTGCCATCAGATTGGACAGGGCCACTGAAGCTTTCTTT.

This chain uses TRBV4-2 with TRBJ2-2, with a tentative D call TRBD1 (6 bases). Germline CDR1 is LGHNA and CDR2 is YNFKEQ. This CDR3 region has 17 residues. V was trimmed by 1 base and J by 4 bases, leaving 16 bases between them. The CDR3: CASSQVTTGPGTGELFF. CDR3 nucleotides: TGTGCCAGCAGCCAAGTAACCACAGGGCCGGGCACCGGGGAGCTGTTTTTT.

CDR3 region: CASSEARGGDAFF. The DNA of the CDR3 is TGTGCCAGCAGTGAAGCGCGGGGAGGTGACGCTTTCTTT. The gene calls are TRBV6-1 and TRBJ1-1; D is undetermined. V was pared by 0 bases and J by 11 bases, with 13 bases between. CDR3 size: 13 residues. Germline V gives CDR1 MNHNS, CDR2 SASEGT.

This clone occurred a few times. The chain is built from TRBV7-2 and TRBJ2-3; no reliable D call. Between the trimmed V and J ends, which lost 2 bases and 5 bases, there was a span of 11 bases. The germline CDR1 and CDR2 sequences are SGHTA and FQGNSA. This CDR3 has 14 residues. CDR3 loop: CASSLSVAGDTQYF. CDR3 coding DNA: TGTGCCAGCAGCTTATCGGTAGCAGGAGATACGCAGTATTTT.

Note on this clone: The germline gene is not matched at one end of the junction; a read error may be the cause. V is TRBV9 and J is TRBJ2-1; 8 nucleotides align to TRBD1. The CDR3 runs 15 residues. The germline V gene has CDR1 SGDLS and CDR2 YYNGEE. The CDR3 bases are TGTGCCAGCAGCGCCGCGGGACAGGCGTACAATGAGCGGTTCTTC. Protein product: CASSAAGQAYNERFF.

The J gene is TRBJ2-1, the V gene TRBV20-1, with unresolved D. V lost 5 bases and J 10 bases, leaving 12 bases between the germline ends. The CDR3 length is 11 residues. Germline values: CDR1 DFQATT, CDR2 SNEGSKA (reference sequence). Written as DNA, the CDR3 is TGCAGTGCTCCCGGAGATAGGGAGCAGTTCTTC. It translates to CSAPGDREQFF.

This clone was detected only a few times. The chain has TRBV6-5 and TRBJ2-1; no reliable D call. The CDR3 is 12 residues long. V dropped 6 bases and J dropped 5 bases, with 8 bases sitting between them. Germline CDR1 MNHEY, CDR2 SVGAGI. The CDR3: CASSPDHNEQFF. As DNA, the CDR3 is TGTGCCAGCAGCCCCGATCACAATGAGCAGTTCTTC.

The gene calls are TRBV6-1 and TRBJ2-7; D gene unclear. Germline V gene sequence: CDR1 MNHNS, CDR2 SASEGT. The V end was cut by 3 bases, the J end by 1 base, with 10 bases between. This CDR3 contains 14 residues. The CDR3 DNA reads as TGTGCCAGCAGTGATCACGACGTTTCCTACGAGCAGTACTTC. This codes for CASSDHDVSYEQYF.

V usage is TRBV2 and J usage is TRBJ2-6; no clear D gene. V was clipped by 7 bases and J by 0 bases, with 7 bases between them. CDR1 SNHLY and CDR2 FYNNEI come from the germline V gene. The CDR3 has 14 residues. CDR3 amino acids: CASNPASGANVLTF. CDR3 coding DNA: TGTGCCAGCAACCCGGCCTCTGGGGCCAACGTCCTGACTTTC. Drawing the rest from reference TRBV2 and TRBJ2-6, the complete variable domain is EPEVTQTPSHQVTQMGQEVILRCVPISNHLYFYWYRQILGQKVEFLVSFYNNEISEKSEIFDDQFSVERPDGSNFTLKIRSTKLEDSAMYFCASNPASGANVLTFGAGSRLTVL.

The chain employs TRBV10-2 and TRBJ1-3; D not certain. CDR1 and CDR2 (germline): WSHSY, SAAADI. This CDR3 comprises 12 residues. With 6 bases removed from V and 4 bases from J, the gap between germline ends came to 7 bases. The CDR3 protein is CASSPEGNTIYF. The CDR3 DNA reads TGCGCCAGCAGCCCTGAAGGAAACACCATATATTTT.

The CDR3 is CASSIQGIQPQHF. The CDR3 nucleotides are TGTGCCAGCAGTATACAGGGGATTCAGCCCCAGCATTTT. V is TRBV28 and J is TRBJ1-5; 7 bases agree with TRBD1. The V and J ends lost 5 bases and 6 bases, in that order; junction bases with no gene match: 4. Germline V gives CDR1 MDHEN, CDR2 SYDVKM. The CDR3 has 13 residues.

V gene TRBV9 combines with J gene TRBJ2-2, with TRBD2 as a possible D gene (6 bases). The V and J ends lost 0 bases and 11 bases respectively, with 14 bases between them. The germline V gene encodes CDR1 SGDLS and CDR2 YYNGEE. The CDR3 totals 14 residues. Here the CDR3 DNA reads TGTGCCAGCAGCGTAGGGCAAATAGCGGACGAGCTGTTTTTT. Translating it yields CASSVGQIADELFF.